This T cell receptor beta chain was obtained from a study of T cells in Graves' hyperthyroidism and ophthalmopathy. Amplification of TCR beta CDR3 regions was performed using RNA transcripts as template. The HTBI primer set served for first-round RT-PCR of the TCR CDR3. TCRdb analysed the multiplex PCR reads with MiXCR anew, one entry per CDR3 protein. The sample yields about 640,000 distinct CDR3 sequences, roughly 15% seen once. CDR1 and CDR2 (germline): DFQATT, SNEGSKA (reference sequence). CDR3 size: 13 residues. Trimming removed 5 bases from V and 3 bases from J, with 12 bases in between. Patients were excluded for uncontrolled infection, other autoimmune disease, pregnancy or lactation.

The source material was blood. J is TRBJ2-3 and V is TRBV20-1; D is possibly TRBD1 (6 bases). The receptor's source is a woman in her forties or fifties with Graves' ophthalmopathy. The CDR3 coding sequence is TGCAGTGCTTACAGGGTTGGGACAGATACGCAGTATTTT. This encodes CSAYRVGTDTQYF.